This is a list of T cell receptor beta chains from one sample in a study of cytomegalovirus exposure and HLA in healthy donors. Profiled with immunoSEQ multiplex PCR; TCRdb holds only in-frame clones, not every one. Of around 150,000 clones listed, approximately 70% are singletons. The sample taken for sequencing was PBMCs. The receptors originated from a human donor in good health. The CDR3 runs from the conserved cysteine through the conserved F or W. D genes are given only for firm matches. Where a row states a size, it is once, few, many or the class of an expanded clone; other rows omit it.

few	TRBV10-3	NA	TRBJ1-1	TGTGCCATCACACGGGGAGGCCCCATGAACACTGAAGCTTTCTTT	CAITRGGPMNTEAFF
NA	TRBV15	TRBD2	TRBJ2-7	TGTGCCACCAGCAGAGTTCCCGGACTAGCGAGATACGAGCAGTACTTC	CATSRVPGLARYEQYF
NA	TRBV11-2	TRBD2	TRBJ2-7	TGTGCCAGCAGCTTAGTCTCTAGCGGGAGCTACGAGCAGTACTTC	CASSLVSSGSYEQYF
few	TRBV5-6	TRBD1	TRBJ2-1	TGTGCCAGCAGCACCCCCCCCGGACAGGGGGTTCGCAATGAGCAGTTCTTC	CASSTPPGQGVRNEQFF
NA	TRBV10-1	TRBD1	TRBJ2-7	TGCGCCAGCAGTGATTGGGACAGGGGCCTACTCCAATACGAGCAGTACTTC	CASSDWDRGLLQYEQYF
NA	TRBV28	TRBD2	TRBJ2-1	TGTGCCAGCAGTTTCGGGACTAGCGGAGGCAATGAGCAGTTCTTC	CASSFGTSGGNEQFF
NA	TRBV9	TRBD2	TRBJ2-1	TGTGCCAGCAGCCAAGCGGGGGGAACCAACAATGAGCAGTTCTTC	CASSQAGGTNNEQFF
few	TRBV6-1	TRBD2	TRBJ2-1	TGTGCCAGCAGTGTTTATGTAGCGGGAGATGATGAGCAGTTCTTC	CASSVYVAGDDEQFF
NA	TRBV10-3	TRBD1	TRBJ2-7	TGTGCCATCAGCAGGGACAGGGACCTCTCCTACGAGCAGTACTTC	CAISRDRDLSYEQYF
few	TRBV29-1	NA	TRBJ2-5	TGCAGCGGACTCGTCGGGGGAGAGACCCAGTACTTC	CSGLVGGETQYF
NA	TRBV7-8	TRBD1	TRBJ2-1	TGTGCCAGCAGCATCCAGACAGGGTGGGATGAGCAGTTCTTC	CASSIQTGWDEQFF
NA	TRBV7-6	TRBD2	TRBJ2-2	TGTGCCAGCAGCTTAGGGCGGGAGGGGACCGGGGAGCTGTTTTTT	CASSLGREGTGELFF
once	TRBV11-2	TRBD1	TRBJ1-2	TGTGCCAGCAGCTTAGAGGGACAGGGGTTTAACTATGGCTACACCTTC	CASSLEGQGFNYGYTF
NA	TRBV27	NA	TRBJ1-5	TGTGCCAGCAGTTTTCGGGGGGCTGGCAGCAATCAGCCCCAGCATTTT	CASSFRGAGSNQPQHF
NA	TRBV7-9	TRBD2	TRBJ2-5	TGTGCCAGCAGCCCGGGACTAGCGGGAGAGACCCAGTACTTC	CASSPGLAGETQYF
few	TRBV6-5	NA	TRBJ2-7	TGTGCCAGCAGACCGGGACTCAGCTACGAGCAGTACTTC	CASRPGLSYEQYF
NA	TRBV5-1	NA	TRBJ2-3	TGCGCCAGCAGCTTGGTGGGGGCCCGCACAGATACGCAGTATTTT	CASSLVGARTDTQYF
NA	TRBV6-5	NA	TRBJ2-1	TGTGCCAGCAGTGTCGGAGGGTCCTACAATGAGCAGTTCTTC	CASSVGGSYNEQFF
NA	TRBV29-1	NA	TRBJ2-1	TGCAGCGTTGGGCACAATGAGCAGTTCTTC	CSVGHNEQFF
NA	TRBV19	NA	TRBJ1-1	TGTGCCAGTAGTATGCAGGGATCTGGTGACACTGAAGCTTTCTTT	CASSMQGSGDTEAFF
NA	TRBV7-2	NA	TRBJ1-3	TGTGCCAGCAGCTTAAGAGGGACTCAGAGCTCTGGAAACACCATATATTTT	CASSLRGTQSSGNTIYF
NA	TRBV9	TRBD1	TRBJ2-2	TGTGCCAGCAATCGGGACAGGGGCACCGGGGAGCTGTTTTTT	CASNRDRGTGELFF
NA	TRBV7-3	NA	TRBJ2-1	TGTGCCAGCAGCTTAACACAGGACTACAATGAGCAGTTCTTC	CASSLTQDYNEQFF
once	TRBV7-2	TRBD2	TRBJ2-1	TGTGCCAGCAGCCGGCTGACTAGCGGGCCCTACAATGAGCAGTTCTTC	CASSRLTSGPYNEQFF
NA	TRBV6-5	NA	TRBJ2-7	TGTGCCAGCAGACCAACTAGAAGCTCTCCCTACGAGCAGTACTTC	CASRPTRSSPYEQYF
few	TRBV11-2	NA	TRBJ1-4	TGTGCCAGCAGTAATCTGAGGGGGAGAACTAATGAAAAACTGTTTTTT	CASSNLRGRTNEKLFF
NA	TRBV6-5	NA	TRBJ2-2	TGTGCCAGCAGTTACTCCTACAGGGACGGGGAGCTGTTTTTT	CASSYSYRDGELFF
NA	TRBV2	NA	TRBJ2-7	TGTGCCAGCCTGAAACCGCCGGACAGCAACTCCTACGAGCAGTACTTC	CASLKPPDSNSYEQYF
NA	TRBV10-1	TRBD1	TRBJ2-7	TGCGCCAGCAGTGAGTCCCGGACAGGGGATCCCTACGAGCAGTACTTC	CASSESRTGDPYEQYF
NA	TRBV10-3	NA	TRBJ2-6	TGTGCCATCAGTGAGTCGAAAACATCTGGGGCCAACGTCCTGACTTTC	CAISESKTSGANVLTF